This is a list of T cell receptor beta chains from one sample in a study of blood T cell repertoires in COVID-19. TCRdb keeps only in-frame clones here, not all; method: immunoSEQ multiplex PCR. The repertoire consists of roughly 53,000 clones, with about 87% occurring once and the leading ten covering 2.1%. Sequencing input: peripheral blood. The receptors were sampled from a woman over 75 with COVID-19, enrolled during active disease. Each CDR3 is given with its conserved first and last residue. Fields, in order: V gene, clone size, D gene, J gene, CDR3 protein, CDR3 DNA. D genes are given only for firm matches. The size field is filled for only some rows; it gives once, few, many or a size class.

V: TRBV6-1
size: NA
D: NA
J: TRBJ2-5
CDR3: CASSDALRTQYF
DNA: TGTGCCAGCAGTGACGCCTTGAGGACCCAGTACTTC

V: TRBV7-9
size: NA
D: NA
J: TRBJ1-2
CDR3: CASSFGVNYGYTF
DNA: TGTGCCAGCAGCTTCGGGGTTAACTATGGCTACACCTTC

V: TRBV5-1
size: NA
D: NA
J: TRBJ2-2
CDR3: CASSLVPEDTGELFF
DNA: TGCGCCAGCAGCTTGGTGCCAGAGGACACCGGGGAGCTGTTTTTT

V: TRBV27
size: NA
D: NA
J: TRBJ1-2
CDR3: CASQGGVGGNYGYTF
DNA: TGTGCCAGCCAAGGAGGGGTTGGCGGCAACTATGGCTACACCTTC

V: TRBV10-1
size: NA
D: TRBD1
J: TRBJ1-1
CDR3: CARDRDRSSNTEAFF
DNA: TGCGCCAGGGATCGGGACAGGTCATCGAACACTGAAGCTTTCTTT

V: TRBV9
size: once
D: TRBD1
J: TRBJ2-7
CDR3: CASSVGVRGREQYF
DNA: TGTGCCAGCAGCGTAGGGGTCAGGGGGCGCGAGCAGTACTTC

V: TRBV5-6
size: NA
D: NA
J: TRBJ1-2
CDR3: CASSLVRGGYTF
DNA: TGTGCCAGCAGCTTGGTAAGGGGTGGCTACACCTTC

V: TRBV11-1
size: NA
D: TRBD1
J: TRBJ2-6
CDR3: CASSFQGAYGANVLTF
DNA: TGTGCCAGCAGCTTCCAGGGGGCCTACGGGGCCAACGTCCTGACTTTC

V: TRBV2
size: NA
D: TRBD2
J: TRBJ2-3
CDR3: CASQSGAYTDTQYF
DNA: TGTGCCAGCCAGAGCGGGGCCTACACAGATACGCAGTATTTT

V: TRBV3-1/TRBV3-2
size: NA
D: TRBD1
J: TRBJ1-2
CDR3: CASSHRTGVLYGYTF
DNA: TGTGCCAGCAGCCATAGGACAGGGGTTTTATATGGCTACACCTTC

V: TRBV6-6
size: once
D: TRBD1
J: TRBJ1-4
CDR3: CASRTGGSDEKLFF
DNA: TGTGCCAGCAGGACAGGGGGGTCGGATGAAAAACTGTTTTTT

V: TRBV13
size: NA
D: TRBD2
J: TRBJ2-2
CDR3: CASSHRRGGSNTGELFF
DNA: TGTGCCAGCAGCCACCGTCGGGGGGGCTCTAACACCGGGGAGCTGTTTTTT

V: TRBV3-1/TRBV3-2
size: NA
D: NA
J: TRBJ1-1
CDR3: CASSQEPNRLNTEAFF
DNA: TGTGCCAGCAGCCAAGAACCCAACAGACTGAACACTGAAGCTTTCTTT

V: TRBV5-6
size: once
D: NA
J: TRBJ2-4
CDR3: CASSFESSARNIQYF
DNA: TGTGCCAGCAGCTTTGAATCTAGCGCGCGAAACATTCAGTACTTC

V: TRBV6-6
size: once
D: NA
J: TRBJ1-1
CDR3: CASTLQGRAEAFF
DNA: TGTGCCAGCACCCTGCAGGGGAGAGCTGAAGCTTTCTTT

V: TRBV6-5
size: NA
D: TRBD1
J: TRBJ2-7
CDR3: CASRGTGETYEQYF
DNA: TGTGCCAGCAGAGGGACAGGCGAAACCTACGAGCAGTACTTC

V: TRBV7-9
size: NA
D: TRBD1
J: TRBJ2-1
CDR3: CASSFTGGKGYEQFF
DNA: TGTGCCAGCAGCTTTACAGGGGGCAAGGGGTATGAGCAGTTCTTC

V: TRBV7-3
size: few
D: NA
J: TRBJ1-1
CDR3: CASSPSKNTEAFF
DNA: TGTGCCAGCAGCCCGAGCAAGAACACTGAAGCTTTCTTT

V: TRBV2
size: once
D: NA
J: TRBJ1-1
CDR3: CASRPDRGLNTEAFF
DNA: TGTGCCAGCAGGCCGGACCGGGGTTTGAACACTGAAGCTTTCTTT

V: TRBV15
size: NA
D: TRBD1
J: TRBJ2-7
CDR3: CATSRVPGTGDSYEQYF
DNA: TGTGCCACCAGCAGAGTTCCCGGGACAGGGGACTCCTACGAGCAGTACTTC

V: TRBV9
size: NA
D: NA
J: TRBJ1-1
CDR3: CASSVLARGAEAFF
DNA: TGTGCCAGCAGCGTACTCGCCCGCGGGGCTGAAGCTTTCTTT

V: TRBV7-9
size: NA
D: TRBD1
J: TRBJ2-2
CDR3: CASSLLGGTGFSGELFF
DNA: TGTGCCAGCAGCCTACTTGGCGGGACAGGGTTCTCCGGGGAGCTGTTTTTT

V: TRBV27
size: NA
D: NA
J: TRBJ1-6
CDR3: CASRYTDYNSPLHF
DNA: TGTGCCAGCCGATACACAGATTATAATTCACCCCTCCACTTT

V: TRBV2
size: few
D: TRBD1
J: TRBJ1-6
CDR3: CASTGQGLNSSPLHF
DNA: TGTGCCAGCACCGGACAGGGTTTAAATAGTTCACCCCTCCACTTT

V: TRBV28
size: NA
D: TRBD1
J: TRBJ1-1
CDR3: CASSLDRATEAFF
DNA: TGTGCCAGCAGTTTAGACAGGGCCACTGAAGCTTTCTTT

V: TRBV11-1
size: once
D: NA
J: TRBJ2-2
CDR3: CASSFYGSTGELFF
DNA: TGTGCCAGCAGCTTCTACGGGAGTACCGGGGAGCTGTTTTTT

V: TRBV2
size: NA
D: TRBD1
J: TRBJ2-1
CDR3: CASSDGGTGRHEQFF
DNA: TGTGCCAGCAGTGATGGGGGGACAGGGCGACATGAGCAGTTCTTC

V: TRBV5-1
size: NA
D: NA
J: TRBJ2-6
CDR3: CASGPGHSGANVLTF
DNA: TGCGCCAGCGGGCCGGGACACTCTGGGGCCAACGTCCTGACTTTC

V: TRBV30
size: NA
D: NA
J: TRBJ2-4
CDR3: CAWSAGLAKNIQYF
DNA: TGTGCCTGGAGTGCCGGGTTGGCCAAAAACATTCAGTACTTC

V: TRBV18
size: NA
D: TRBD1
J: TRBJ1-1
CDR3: CASSPPGQGLNTEAFF
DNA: TGTGCCAGCTCACCCCCCGGACAGGGTCTGAACACTGAAGCTTTCTTT

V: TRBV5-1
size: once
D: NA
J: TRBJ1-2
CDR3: CASSDPRDNYGYTF
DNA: TGCGCCAGCAGCGATCCCCGGGATAACTATGGCTACACCTTC

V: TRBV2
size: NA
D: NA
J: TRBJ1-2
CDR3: CASSTTHTGDGYTF
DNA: TGTGCCAGCAGTACGACTCATACCGGAGATGGCTACACCTTC

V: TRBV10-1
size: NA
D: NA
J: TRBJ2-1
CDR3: CASSDLPRGINEQFF
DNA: TGCGCCAGCAGTGACCTCCCCCGCGGGATCAATGAGCAGTTCTTC

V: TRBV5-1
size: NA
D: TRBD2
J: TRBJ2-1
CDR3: CASSLVLAGGSYNEQFF
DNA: TGCGCCAGCAGCTTGGTTCTAGCGGGAGGCTCCTACAATGAGCAGTTCTTC

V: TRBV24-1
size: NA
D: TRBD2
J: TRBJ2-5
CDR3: CATSDLQPSGGAETQYF
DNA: TGTGCCACCAGTGATTTGCAGCCTAGCGGGGGGGCGGAGACCCAGTACTTC

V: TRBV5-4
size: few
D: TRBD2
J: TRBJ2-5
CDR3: CASSLPYGLAAQETQYF
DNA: TGTGCCAGCAGCTTACCCTACGGACTAGCGGCTCAAGAGACCCAGTACTTC

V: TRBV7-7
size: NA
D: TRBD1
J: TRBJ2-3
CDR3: CASSLGTGATDTQYF
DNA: TGTGCTAGCAGCTTAGGGACAGGGGCCACAGATACGCAGTATTTT

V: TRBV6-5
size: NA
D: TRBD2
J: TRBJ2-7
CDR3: CASTRTSGYEQYF
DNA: TGTGCCAGCACTCGGACTAGCGGGTACGAGCAGTACTTC

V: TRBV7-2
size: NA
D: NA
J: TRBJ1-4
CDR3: CASSLAQGGKGKLFF
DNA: TGTGCCAGCAGCTTAGCGCAAGGGGGTAAAGGGAAACTGTTTTTT

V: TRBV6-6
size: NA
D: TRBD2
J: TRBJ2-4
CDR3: CASSYPAGPAKNIQYF
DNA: TGTGCCAGCAGTTACCCAGCGGGACCAGCCAAAAACATTCAGTACTTC

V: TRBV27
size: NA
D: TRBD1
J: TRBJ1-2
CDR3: CASGDRGARGDYGYTF
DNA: TGTGCCAGCGGAGACAGGGGAGCTCGAGGGGACTATGGCTACACCTTC

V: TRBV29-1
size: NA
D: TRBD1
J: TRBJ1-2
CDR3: CSVAGTGVTNGYTF
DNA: TGCAGCGTCGCCGGGACAGGGGTTACGAATGGCTACACCTTC

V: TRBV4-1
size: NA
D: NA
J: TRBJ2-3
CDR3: CASSQSLALPPDTQYF
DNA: TGCGCCAGCAGCCAGTCCCTAGCACTGCCCCCAGATACGCAGTATTTT

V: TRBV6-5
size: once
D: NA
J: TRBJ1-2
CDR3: CASSLNYGYTF
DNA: TGTGCCAGCAGCTTAAACTATGGCTACACCTTC

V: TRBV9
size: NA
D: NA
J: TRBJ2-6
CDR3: CASSVAPRGAGANVLTF
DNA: TGTGCCAGCAGCGTAGCTCCCAGGGGAGCTGGGGCCAACGTCCTGACTTTC

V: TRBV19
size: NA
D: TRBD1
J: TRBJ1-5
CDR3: CASDYRGSNQPQHF
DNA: TGTGCCAGTGACTACAGGGGGAGCAATCAGCCCCAGCATTTT

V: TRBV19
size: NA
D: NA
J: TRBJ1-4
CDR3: CASSRVGRGREKLFF
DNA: TGTGCCAGTAGTAGGGTAGGCCGGGGAAGGGAAAAACTGTTTTTT

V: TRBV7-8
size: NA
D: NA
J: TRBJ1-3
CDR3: CASSLVVGALSGNTIYF
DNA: TGTGCCAGCAGCTTAGTGGTGGGGGCTTTGTCTGGAAACACCATATATTTT

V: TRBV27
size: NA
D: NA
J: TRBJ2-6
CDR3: CASSVVQSGANVLTF
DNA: TGTGCCAGCAGCGTAGTTCAATCTGGGGCCAACGTCCTGACTTTC

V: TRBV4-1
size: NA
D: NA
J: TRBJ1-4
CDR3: CASSLPMRGQLFF
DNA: TGCGCCAGCAGTCTACCAATGCGGGGGCAACTGTTTTTT

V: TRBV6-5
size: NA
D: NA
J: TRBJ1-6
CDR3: CASSYSRWDLGLPLHF
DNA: TGTGCCAGCAGTTACTCGAGATGGGACTTGGGTTTACCCCTCCACTTT

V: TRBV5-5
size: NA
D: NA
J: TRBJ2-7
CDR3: CASSVRGYEQYF
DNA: TGTGCCAGCAGCGTGAGAGGCTACGAGCAGTACTTC

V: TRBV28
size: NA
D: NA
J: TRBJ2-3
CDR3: CASLGSSSATDTQYF
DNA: TGTGCTAGCCTAGGGAGTTCTAGCGCCACAGATACGCAGTATTTT

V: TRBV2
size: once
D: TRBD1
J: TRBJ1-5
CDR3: CASSDGRGVNQPQHF
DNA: TGTGCCAGCAGTGACGGCAGGGGGGTCAATCAGCCCCAGCATTTT

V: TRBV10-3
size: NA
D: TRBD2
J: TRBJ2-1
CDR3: CAISDWSGRAVGEQFF
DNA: TGTGCCATCAGTGACTGGAGCGGGAGGGCCGTGGGTGAGCAGTTCTTC

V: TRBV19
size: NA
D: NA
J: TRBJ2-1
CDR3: CASSRRGLSYNEQFF
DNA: TGTGCCAGTAGTCGGCGGGGCCTCTCCTACAATGAGCAGTTCTTC

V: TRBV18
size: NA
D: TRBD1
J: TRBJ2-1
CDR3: CASSPWQRTGGVYEQFF
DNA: TGTGCCAGCTCACCCTGGCAAAGGACAGGGGGCGTCTATGAGCAGTTCTTC

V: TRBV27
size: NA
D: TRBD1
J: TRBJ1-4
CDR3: CATRTGYNEKLFF
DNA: TGTGCCACCAGGACAGGTTATAATGAAAAACTGTTTTTT

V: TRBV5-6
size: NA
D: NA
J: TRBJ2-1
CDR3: CASSLGGGRAGYNEQFF
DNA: TGTGCCAGCAGCCTAGGGGGAGGGAGGGCCGGTTACAATGAGCAGTTCTTC

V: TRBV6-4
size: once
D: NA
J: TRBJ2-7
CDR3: CARPSQGITYEQYF
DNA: TGTGCCAGGCCATCACAGGGTATTACCTACGAGCAGTACTTC